This TCR beta chain was sequenced during a study of T cells in localized non-small cell lung cancer. General study findings and limits: One tumor region alone was sequenced, and heterogeneity therefore remains possible. An association was observed between higher blood T cell density and longer overall survival.

About this clone: The antigen remains undetermined.

Clones were sequenced by immunoSEQ multiplex PCR, and TCRdb holds only the in-frame ones, with some missing. The sample lists tens of thousands of clones, around nine tenths occurring once. Germline V gives CDR1 MNHEY, CDR2 SMNVEV (reference sequence). The CDR3 has 12 residues. Trimming shortened V by 2 bases and J by 7 bases, and 9 bases separated the two germline ends. The specimen comprised peripheral blood, sampled before any cancer treatment. V usage is TRBV27 and J usage is TRBJ2-7; a possible D gene is TRBD1 (5 bases). The receptor was derived from a woman between 35 and 70 years old with stage I lung adenocarcinoma. CDR3 region: CASSLGAGEQYF. The DNA of the CDR3 is TGTGCCAGCAGTTTAGGGGCTGGGGAGCAGTACTTC.